This T cell receptor (beta chain) originates from a study of blood T cell repertoires in COVID-19. The wider study: Both acute and convalescent COVID-19 samples were obtained from the United States, Italy and Spain. The cDNA or gDNA used as material had been derived from T cells, B-cell-depleted T cells, or PBMCs.

CDR1 is SGHNT, CDR2 YYREEE, per germline (reference sequence). The V and J ends lost 2 bases and 5 bases, in that order; junction bases with no gene match: 5. There are 16 residues in the CDR3. Methods used by the authors: For nucleated cells, counts were estimated from reference gene primer amplification. Sequencing used immunoSEQ multiplex PCR; TCRdb keeps in-frame clones, though not all of them. The DNA gave D and trimming, while V, J and clone size come from that table. The sample lists about 180,000 clones, roughly 80% occurring once. This rearrangement joins TRBV5-4 to TRBJ2-7, with 15 bases fitting TRBD2. The sequencing input was peripheral blood. The source of this sequence is a human donor in a cohort sampled during active COVID-19. The CDR3 reads CASSFAGTSGRNEQYF. CDR3 bases: TGTGCCAGCAGCTTCGCCGGGACTAGCGGGAGGAACGAGCAGTACTTC. The full variable domain, its missing parts supplied by reference TRBV5-4 and TRBJ2-7, is ETGVTQSPTHLIKTRGQQVTLRCSSQSGHNTVSWYQQALGQGPQFIFQYYREEENGRGNFPPRFSGLQFPNYSSELNVNALELDDSALYLCASSFAGTSGRNEQYFGPGTRLTVT.